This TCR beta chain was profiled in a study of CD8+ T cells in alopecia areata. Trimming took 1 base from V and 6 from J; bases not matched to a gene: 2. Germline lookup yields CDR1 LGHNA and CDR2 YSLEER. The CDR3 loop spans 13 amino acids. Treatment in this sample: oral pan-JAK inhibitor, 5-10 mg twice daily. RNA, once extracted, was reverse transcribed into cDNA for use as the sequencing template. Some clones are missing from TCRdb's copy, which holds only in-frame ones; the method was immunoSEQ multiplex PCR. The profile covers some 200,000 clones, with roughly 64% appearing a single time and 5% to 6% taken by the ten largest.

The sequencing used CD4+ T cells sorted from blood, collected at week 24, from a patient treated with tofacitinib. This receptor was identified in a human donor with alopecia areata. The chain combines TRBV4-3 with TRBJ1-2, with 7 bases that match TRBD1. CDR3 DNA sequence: TGCGCCAGCAGCCAAGGACAGGGAGATGGCTACACCTTC. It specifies CASSQGQGDGYTF.